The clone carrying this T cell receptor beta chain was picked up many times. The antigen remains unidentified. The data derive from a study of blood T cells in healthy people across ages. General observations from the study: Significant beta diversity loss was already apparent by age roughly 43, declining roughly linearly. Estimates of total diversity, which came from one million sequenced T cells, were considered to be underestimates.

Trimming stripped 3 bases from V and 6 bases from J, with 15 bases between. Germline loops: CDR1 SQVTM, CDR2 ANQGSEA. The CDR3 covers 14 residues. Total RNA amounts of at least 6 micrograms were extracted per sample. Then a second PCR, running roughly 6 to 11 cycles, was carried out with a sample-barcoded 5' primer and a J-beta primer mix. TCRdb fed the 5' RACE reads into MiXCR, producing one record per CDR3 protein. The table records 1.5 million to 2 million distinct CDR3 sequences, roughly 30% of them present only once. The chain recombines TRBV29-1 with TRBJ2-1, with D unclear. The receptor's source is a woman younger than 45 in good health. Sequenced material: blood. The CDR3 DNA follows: TGCAGCGTTGAGGATATGAAAGACTTCAATGAGCAGTTCTTC. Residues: CSVEDMKDFNEQFF.